These 23 T cell receptor beta chains came from one sample sequenced in a study of blood T cell repertoires in COVID-19. Using immunoSEQ multiplex PCR, the repertoire was profiled, and TCRdb retains in-frame clones only, with some absent. The repertoire includes about 260,000 clones, approximately 87% of them detected once, and less than 3% sits in the top ten. The specimen was peripheral blood. The receptors originated from a woman aged 45-59 years with acute or convalescent COVID-19.

For the CDR3, the DNA is TGTGCCAGCAGCCCTCTTGGGGCGAGGGAGCAGTACTTC. This translates into CASSPLGAREQYF. The chain combines TRBV3-1 (or the pseudogene TRBV3-2) with TRBJ2-7, with D possibly matching TRBD1 (5 bases). Trimming cost V 4 bases and J 7 bases, with 14 bases left between them. Germline values: CDR1 LGHDT, CDR2 YNNKEL (reference sequence). The CDR3 consists of 13 residues.

The chain couples TRBV6-1 to TRBJ1-6; 7 bases fit TRBD1. This CDR3 spans 15 amino acids. Per germline, CDR1 MNHNS and CDR2 SASEGT. V lost 1 base, J lost 11 bases, and 8 bases stayed unmatched. In nucleotides, the CDR3 is TGTGCCAGCAGTGAAGAGGTAGGGGGCGCGGCACCCCTCCACTTT. Translated, it gives CASSEEVGGAAPLHF.

The V call is TRBV7-2, the J call TRBJ1-4; D possibly corresponds to TRBD1 (6 bases). Trimming took off 2 bases at V and 4 bases at J, with 17 bases between the two ends. The germline gives CDR1 SGHTA, CDR2 FQGNSA. The CDR3 has 17 amino acids. The chain's CDR3 is CASSLIGTQASNEKLFF. DNA of the CDR3: TGTGCCAGCAGCTTAATAGGGACACAGGCCAGTAATGAAAAACTGTTTTTT.

CDR3 in amino acids: CASSIDPQGAYGYTF. The CDR3 DNA reads TGTGCCAGTAGTATAGACCCACAGGGAGCCTATGGCTACACCTTC. V is TRBV19 and J is TRBJ1-2, with D maybe TRBD1 (6 bases). The CDR3 loop spans 15 amino acids. Germline assignment: CDR1 LNHDA and CDR2 SQIVND (reference sequence). Trimming left V 0 bases short and J 4 bases short, with 12 bases between.

V is TRBV9 and J is TRBJ2-1; D may be TRBD2 (7 bases). In germline, CDR1 is SGDLS, CDR2 YYNGEE. V dropped 4 bases and J dropped 5 bases, with 19 bases sitting between them. The CDR3 spans 16 residues. The CDR3 DNA follows: TGTGCCAGCAGCCCTAGGGGGGGACATTCGAACAATGAGCAGTTCTTC. Translation gives CASSPRGGHSNNEQFF.

This chain uses TRBV5-6 with TRBJ1-2; 8 nucleotides match TRBD1. The J segment lost 3 bases and the V segment lost 5 bases, leaving 12 bases of the junction unmatched. Per the germline V gene, CDR1 is SGHDT and CDR2 is YYEEEE. The CDR3 runs 16 residues. The DNA of the CDR3 is TGTGCCAGCAGAGGTCGGGCAGGGGGCGCCTACTATGGCTACACCTTC. This codes for CASRGRAGGAYYGYTF.

This clone has a single count. The rearrangement links TRBV5-1 to TRBJ2-5; 8 nucleotides agree with TRBD1. Germline V gene sequence: CDR1 SGHRS, CDR2 YFSETQ. The CDR3 spans 15 residues. V lost 0 bases to trimming and J lost 2 bases; unmatched junction nucleotides: 3. The CDR3 DNA follows: TGCGCCAGCAGCTTGGGCGGGACAGGACAAGAGACCCAGTACTTC. It translates to CASSLGGTGQETQYF.

V gene TRBV18 combines with J gene TRBJ1-4; no clear D. The CDR3 has 13 amino acids. Trimming left V 3 bases short and J 7 bases short, with 9 bases between. Germline CDR1 reads KGHSH; CDR2 reads LQKENI. The CDR3 protein is CASSPGRLEKLFF. The DNA of the CDR3 is TGTGCCAGCTCACCTGGGAGGCTTGAAAAACTGTTTTTT.

The chain couples TRBV3-1 (or the pseudogene TRBV3-2) to TRBJ2-3; D remains ambiguous. This CDR3 has 12 amino acids. Germline V gene data show CDR1 as LGHDT and CDR2 as YNNKEL (reference sequence). V was pared by 3 bases and J by 5 bases, with 6 bases between. CDR3 region: CASSHLGDTQYF. CDR3 coding DNA: TGTGCCAGCAGCCATCTCGGAGATACGCAGTATTTT.

This sequence joins TRBV27 and TRBJ2-3, with D maybe TRBD2 (6 bases). CDR1 is MNHEY, CDR2 SMNVEV, per germline (reference sequence). V lost 5 bases and J 4 bases, leaving 22 bases between the germline ends. The CDR3 extends over 17 amino acids. CDR3 residues: CASSGGAGPLVADTQYF. DNA of the CDR3: TGTGCCAGCAGTGGGGGAGCGGGTCCCCTGGTAGCAGATACGCAGTATTTT.

The CDR3, as DNA: TGTGCCAGCACTAGGAGCGGAGGATTGCAGTTCTTC. Residues: CASTRSGGLQFF. The rearrangement uses TRBV12-3 or TRBV12-4 and TRBJ2-1, with a possible D match to TRBD2 (5 bases). Trimming left V 7 bases short and J 12 bases short, with 16 bases between. The CDR3 consists of 12 residues.

Remarks on this clone: Other DNA sequences within the sample encode an identical CDR3. The V gene is TRBV4-3, the J gene TRBJ2-7; 9 bases fit TRBD1. This CDR3 is built from 14 residues. V shed 4 bases and J 1 base; nucleotides not matched to a gene: 2. The V gene's germline CDR1 is LGHNA and CDR2 YSLEER. This chain's CDR3 is CASSPGQGSYEQYF. CDR3 nucleotides: TGCGCCAGCAGCCCGGGACAGGGTTCCTACGAGCAGTACTTC.

This chain connects TRBV28 to TRBJ2-5, with 11 bases that match TRBD2. The J segment lost 4 bases and the V segment lost 3 bases, leaving 13 bases of the junction unmatched. The CDR3 has 18 amino acids. Germline CDR1 is MDHEN and CDR2 is SYDVKM. The CDR3 DNA is TGTGCCAGCAGTTTTCGGCTAGCGGGAGGCCCTTTTAGAGAGACCCAGTACTTC. Translated: CASSFRLAGGPFRETQYF.

This rearrangement joins TRBV7-2 to TRBJ2-2, with 7 bases identical to TRBD1. The CDR3 runs to 16 residues. V lost 0 bases to trimming and J lost 7 bases; unmatched junction nucleotides: 8. Germline CDR1 SGHTA, CDR2 FQGNSA. CDR3 residues: CASSLAGAGGHGELFF. In DNA form, the CDR3 reads TGTGCCAGCAGCTTAGCTGGGGCAGGGGGTCACGGGGAGCTGTTTTTT. Drawing the rest from reference TRBV7-2 and TRBJ2-2, the complete variable domain is GAGVSQSPSNKVTEKGKDVELRCDPISGHTALYWYRQSLGQGLEFLIYFQGNSAPDKSGLPSDRFSAERTGGSVSTLTIQRTQQEDSAVYLCASSLAGAGGHGELFFGEGSRLTVL.

CDR3 loop: CASSPPQFRVVGYTF. The CDR3 DNA reads TGTGCCAGTAGTCCCCCACAATTTCGGGTTGTTGGCTACACCTTC. The chain combines TRBV19 with TRBJ1-2; no firm D call. The CDR3 is 15 residues long. V was clipped by 5 bases and J by 7 bases, with 20 bases between them. Germline loops: CDR1 LNHDA, CDR2 SQIVND (reference sequence).

This chain links TRBV3-1 (or the pseudogene TRBV3-2) with TRBJ2-7, with TRBD1 matching 9 bases. Germline lookup yields CDR1 LGHDT and CDR2 YNNKEL (reference sequence). CDR3 size: 15 residues. V shed 3 bases, J shed 4 bases, and the junction held 7 bases outside the gene matches. The CDR3 DNA follows: TGTGCCAGCAGCCATGAAGGGACAGGGAATTACGAGCAGTACTTC. Its translation is CASSHEGTGNYEQYF.

The chain recombines TRBV7-3 with TRBJ2-3; possible D gene TRBD2, 5 bases. Trimming removed 4 bases at V and 4 bases at J, with 12 bases between. Germline V gives CDR1 SGHTA, CDR2 FQGTGA. The CDR3 is 14 amino acids. Written as DNA, the CDR3 is TGTGCCAGCAGCTCGTCCAGCGGTTCAGATACGCAGTATTTT. This gives the protein CASSSSSGSDTQYF.

V usage is TRBV12-3 or TRBV12-4 and J usage is TRBJ1-5; D gene ambiguous. V lost 1 base and J 7 bases, leaving 8 bases between the germline ends. The CDR3 loop spans 13 amino acids. Written as DNA, the CDR3 is TGTGCCAGCAGTTTAGGACCGACACAGCCCCAGCATTTT. Protein product: CASSLGPTQPQHF.

This chain links TRBV18 with TRBJ2-1; TRBD2 matches at 11 bases. CDR3 size: 18 residues. Looked up from germline, CDR1 is KGHSH and CDR2 is LQKENI. The ends lost 7 bases at V and 0 bases at J; junction bases unmatched: 11. The CDR3 DNA reads as TGTGCCAGCTACCCTCAATTAGCGGGAGGGAGCTCCTACAATGAGCAGTTCTTC. Amino acids: CASYPQLAGGSSYNEQFF. Looking up the rest from reference TRBV18 and TRBJ2-1 gives the full variable domain: NAGVMQNPRHLVRRRGQEARLRCSPMKGHSHVYWYRQLPEEGLKFMVYLQKENIIDESGMPKERFSAEFPKEGPSILRIQQVVRGDSAAYFCASYPQLAGGSSYNEQFFGPGTRLTVL.

The chain combines TRBV28 with TRBJ2-1; 12 nucleotides line up with TRBD2. Germline-derived CDR1 and CDR2 are MDHEN and SYDVKM. This CDR3 is 16 amino acids long. Trimming cost V 6 bases and J 1 base; bases outside gene matches: 4. The CDR3 nucleotides are TGTGCCAGCAGCCCACTAGCGGGAGGTTCCTACAATGAGCAGTTCTTC. Translation: CASSPLAGGSYNEQFF. The variable domain in full, completed from reference TRBV28 and TRBJ2-1, reads DVKVTQSSRYLVKRTGEKVFLECVQDMDHENMFWYRQDPGLGLRLIYFSYDVKMKEKGDIPEGYSVSREKKERFSLILESASTNQTSMYLCASSPLAGGSYNEQFFGPGTRLTVL.

J is TRBJ2-1 and V is TRBV4-2, with 7 nucleotides matching TRBD2. The V and J ends lost 2 bases and 8 bases, in that order; junction bases with no gene match: 9. Germline CDR1 LGHNA, CDR2 YNFKEQ. The CDR3 loop spans 15 amino acids. CDR3 DNA sequence: TGTGCCAGCAGCCAATCCAGGACTAGGGGCTATGAGCAGTTCTTC. Protein: CASSQSRTRGYEQFF.

The V gene is TRBV21-1, the J gene TRBJ2-1; the table's TRBD2 call for D was not verified on the DNA. TRBV21-1 constitutes a pseudogene. The CDR3 covers 17 residues. The DNA of the CDR3 is TGTGCCAGCAGCAAAGGGGTAGCAACTAGCTCCTACAATGAGCAGTTCTTC. It is translated as CASSKGVATSSYNEQFF.

This chain connects TRBV24-1 to TRBJ2-1; D is undetermined. The germline CDR1 and CDR2 sequences are KGHDR and SFDVKD. This CDR3 has 12 amino acids. Trimming cost V 8 bases and J 3 bases, with 7 bases left between them. The CDR3 region is CATTSDYNEQFF. The DNA for the CDR3 is TGTGCCACCACCTCAGACTACAATGAGCAGTTCTTC.